Detailed here is one T cell receptor (beta chain). The sample comes from a study of OX40 agonist ivuxolimab in advanced cancers. This CDR3 is built from 16 residues. J lost 0 bases, V lost 4 bases, and 4 bases had no gene match. Germline V gives CDR1 LNHDA, CDR2 SQIVND (reference sequence). TCRdb's table, derived via immunoSEQ multiplex PCR, lists solely in-frame clones and lacks some. Of over 75,000 clones listed, 90% to 95% were seen once; the top ten hold 1% to 1.3%. The chain is built from TRBV19 and TRBJ2-1; 9 nucleotides align to TRBD2. This specimen consisted of CD4+ or CD8+ T cells sorted from blood, obtained in a trial of the OX40 agonist ivuxolimab. The receptor was isolated from an adult with an advanced solid tumor such as melanoma, head and neck, liver or kidney cancer. Here the CDR3 reads CASSKSSGTSYNEQFF. DNA of the CDR3: TGTGCCAGTAGTAAGTCTAGCGGGACCTCCTACAATGAGCAGTTCTTC.